The 25 T cell receptor beta chains reported below all come from one sample, sequenced in a study of cytomegalovirus exposure and HLA in healthy donors. Researchers ran the PCR with 60 Vbeta and 13 Jbeta primers. Sequencing was performed with immunoSEQ multiplex PCR; in TCRdb, only in-frame clones are kept and a portion is missing. The table lists about 200,000 clones, approximately 70% of them singletons. Sequencing was done on a sample of PBMCs. The receptors here all came from a young woman in good health and CMV-seronegative.

The chain couples TRBV7-3 to TRBJ1-1, with a tentative D call TRBD1 (5 bases). The germline CDR1 and CDR2 sequences are SGHTA and FQGTGA. Trimming cost V 6 bases and J 0 bases, with 5 bases left between them. This CDR3 is 12 amino acids long. CDR3 bases: TGTGCCAGCAGAGGGGTGAACACTGAAGCTTTCTTT. It encodes CASRGVNTEAFF.

Of note for this clone: Other DNA sequences in the same sample also yield this CDR3. This chain links TRBV5-6 with TRBJ2-7; D gene ambiguous. Germline V gene sequence: CDR1 SGHDT, CDR2 YYEEEE. This CDR3 contains 11 residues. The V and J ends lost 3 bases and 6 bases respectively, with 7 bases between them. The CDR3 reads CASSSTREQYF. The CDR3, as DNA: TGTGCCAGCAGCTCGACTCGCGAGCAGTACTTC.

This chain links TRBV5-8 with TRBJ2-1; D gene uncertain. Trimming took 2 bases from V and 4 from J, leaving 13 bases between them. Germline CDR1 SGHTS, CDR2 YDEGEE. The CDR3 extends over 15 amino acids. This CDR3 is CASSFSVAQYNEQFF. The CDR3 bases are TGTGCCAGCAGCTTTTCAGTCGCCCAGTACAATGAGCAGTTCTTC.

This chain connects TRBV15 to TRBJ2-3; 10 bases are shared with TRBD2. The CDR3 contains 16 residues. The junction had 2 bases not matched to a gene; V was cut back by 1 base and J by 1 base. Per the germline V gene, CDR1 is LNHNV and CDR2 is YYDKDF (reference sequence). CDR3 residues: CATSRGLAGGTDTQYF. The CDR3 DNA reads TGTGCCACCAGCAGAGGCCTAGCGGGAGGCACAGATACGCAGTATTTT.

The chain carries TRBV29-1 and TRBJ2-5; 8 nucleotides match TRBD2. J was trimmed by 4 bases and V by 6 bases; bases with no gene match: 7. The germline gives CDR1 SQVTM, CDR2 ANQGSEA. The CDR3 consists of 13 residues. The CDR3 DNA sequence: TGCAGCGTGGAAACCGGGGGGGGAGAGACCCAGTACTTC. This codes for CSVETGGGETQYF. Complete variable domain (other parts from reference TRBV29-1 and TRBJ2-5): SAVISQKPSRDICQRGTSLTIQCQVDSQVTMMFWYRQQPGQSLTLIATANQGSEATYESGFVIDKFPISRPNLTFSTLTVSNMSPEDSSIYLCSVETGGGETQYFGPGTRLLVL.

The rearrangement joins TRBV19 to TRBJ1-2; 7 nucleotides line up with TRBD1. This CDR3 contains 16 residues. Germline V gives CDR1 LNHDA, CDR2 SQIVND (reference sequence). The trim removed 6 bases at V and 4 bases at J, leaving 14 bases unmatched. In DNA form, the CDR3 reads TGTGCCAGTAGGAGCCCGGGACAGCGAGCGTCCTATGGCTACACCTTC. Translated, it gives CASRSPGQRASYGYTF.

This chain joins TRBV5-1 and TRBJ2-1, with TRBD2 identical over 11 bases. V shed 3 bases, J shed 8 bases, and the junction held 10 bases outside the gene matches. CDR1 SGHRS and CDR2 YFSETQ come from the germline V gene. There are 16 residues in the CDR3. The CDR3 DNA follows: TGCGCCAGCAGCTGGTCTCTAGCGGGGGGCCGGGATGAGCAGTTCTTC. It yields the protein CASSWSLAGGRDEQFF. The entire variable domain, with the rest obtained from reference TRBV5-1 and TRBJ2-1, is as follows: KAGVTQTPRYLIKTRGQQVTLSCSPISGHRSVSWYQQTPGQGLQFLFEYFSETQRNKGNFPGRFSGRQFSNSRSEMNVSTLELGDSALYLCASSWSLAGGRDEQFFGPGTRLTVL.

This clone was counted between two and nine times. The chain carries TRBV5-4 and TRBJ1-6; D is ambiguous. This CDR3 is built from 14 residues. Germline values: CDR1 SGHNT, CDR2 YYREEE (reference sequence). Trimming removed 2 bases at V and 5 bases at J, with 8 bases between. The CDR3 reads CASSFLENNSPLHF. The CDR3 DNA reads as TGTGCCAGCAGCTTTCTAGAAAATAATTCACCCCTCCACTTT.

Only a few counts were recorded for this clone. The rearrangement uses TRBV5-4 and TRBJ2-2, with D perhaps TRBD2 (6 bases). The CDR3 is made up of 14 amino acids. The V gene's germline CDR1 is SGHNT and CDR2 YYREEE (reference sequence). V was clipped by 3 bases and J by 3 bases, with 9 bases between them. CDR3 sequence reads: CASSWDLYTGELFF. CDR3 nucleotides: TGTGCCAGCAGCTGGGACTTATACACCGGGGAGCTGTTTTTT.

The V call is TRBV9, the J call TRBJ1-2; D not certain. Germline loops: CDR1 SGDLS, CDR2 YYNGEE. Trimming cost V 4 bases and J 4 bases, with 20 bases left between them. This CDR3 has 16 residues. DNA of the CDR3: TGTGCCAGCAGCCCCTTAAGTCCTCAAATGGCCTATGGCTACACCTTC. Its protein is CASSPLSPQMAYGYTF. Based on the CDR3 plus reference TRBV9 and TRBJ1-2, the full variable domain is DSGVTQTPKHLITATGQRVTLRCSPRSGDLSVYWYQQSLDQGLQFLIQYYNGEERAKGNILERFSAQQFPDLHSELNLSSLELGDSALYFCASSPLSPQMAYGYTFGSGTRLTVV.

V usage is TRBV9 and J usage is TRBJ2-1; possibly TRBD1 for D (5 bases). Germline CDR1 reads SGDLS; CDR2 reads YYNGEE. The CDR3 has 14 residues. With 7 bases removed from V and 5 bases from J, the gap between germline ends came to 16 bases. The CDR3 nucleotides are TGTGCCAGCTCTTTTTATGACAGCAACAATGAGCAGTTCTTC. Translated: CASSFYDSNNEQFF. Combining the CDR3 with reference TRBV9 and TRBJ2-1 gives the whole variable domain DSGVTQTPKHLITATGQRVTLRCSPRSGDLSVYWYQQSLDQGLQFLIQYYNGEERAKGNILERFSAQQFPDLHSELNLSSLELGDSALYFCASSFYDSNNEQFFGPGTRLTVL.

The chain uses TRBV15 and TRBJ2-5, with D maybe TRBD2 (5 bases). The ends were cut back, 5 bases at V and 3 bases at J, with 13 bases in the middle. The CDR3 totals 14 residues. The V gene's germline CDR1 is LNHNV and CDR2 YYDKDF (reference sequence). This CDR3 is CATSARLGEETQYF. The CDR3 DNA reads as TGTGCCACCAGCGCCCGACTGGGAGAAGAGACCCAGTACTTC.

The V and J genes are TRBV5-5 and TRBJ1-6; no reliable D call. CDR1 SGHKS and CDR2 YYEKEE come from the germline V gene (reference sequence). Trimming took off 1 base at V and 2 bases at J, with 13 bases between the two ends. There are 17 residues in the CDR3. The CDR3 loop reads CASSLRTGGTYNSPLHF. The CDR3 region has the DNA TGTGCCAGCAGCTTGCGGACTGGTGGAACCTATAATTCACCCCTCCACTTT.

The chain recombines TRBV5-4 with TRBJ1-5; TRBD1 matches at 7 bases. Unmatched junction bases numbered 1, after V lost 1 base and J lost 0 bases. This CDR3 is 15 amino acids long. Germline V lookup: CDR1 SGHNT, CDR2 YYREEE (reference sequence). CDR3 residues: CASSLTGDSNQPQHF. CDR3 nucleotide sequence: TGTGCCAGCAGCTTGACAGGGGATAGCAATCAGCCCCAGCATTTT.

The J gene is TRBJ2-3, the V gene TRBV9; possible D gene TRBD2, 6 bases. The CDR3 covers 16 residues. V lost 2 bases, J lost 0 bases, and 13 bases lay in between. Per the germline V gene, CDR1 is SGDLS and CDR2 is YYNGEE. The CDR3 is CASSVGVAGSTDTQYF. CDR3 bases: TGTGCCAGCAGCGTTGGGGTGGCGGGGAGCACAGATACGCAGTATTTT.

The chain is built from TRBV4-1 and TRBJ1-1; no definite D call. Germline CDR1 and CDR2: MGHRA and YSYEKL. The ends were cut back, 2 bases at V and 1 base at J, with 14 bases in the middle. The CDR3 length is 16 residues. The CDR3 sequence is CASSQSGGARNTEAFF. For the CDR3, the DNA is TGCGCCAGCAGCCAATCCGGAGGAGCGAGGAACACTGAAGCTTTCTTT.

Written as DNA, the CDR3 is TGCGCCAGCAGCCAAGGGGGTGGGGGGGGCTGGAGAGGTGAAGCTTTCTTT. Amino acids: CASSQGGGGGWRGEAFF. This chain connects TRBV4-1 to TRBJ1-1; possible D gene TRBD1, 6 bases. V was trimmed by 1 base and J by 7 bases, leaving 22 bases between them. The CDR3 has 17 amino acids. The germline V gene encodes CDR1 MGHRA and CDR2 YSYEKL.

The genes are TRBV27 and TRBJ2-7, with a possible D match to TRBD2 (6 bases). The V gene's germline CDR1 is MNHEY and CDR2 SMNVEV (reference sequence). Trimming shortened V by 5 bases and J by 2 bases, and 19 bases separated the two germline ends. CDR3 size: 16 residues. The CDR3 here is CASSPIYGSGAYEQYF. CDR3 DNA sequence: TGTGCCAGCAGTCCTATTTACGGGAGTGGGGCCTACGAGCAGTACTTC.

The chain joins TRBV18 to TRBJ2-7; weak D call: TRBD1 (5 bases). The CDR3 spans 15 residues. V shed 1 base and J shed 0 bases, with 10 bases lying between them. From germline, CDR1 is KGHSH and CDR2 LQKENI. In DNA, the CDR3 is TGTGCCAGCTCACCACGGACACCACACTCCTACGAGCAGTACTTC. It is translated as CASSPRTPHSYEQYF.

The chain links TRBV10-3 to TRBJ2-7; 9 bases match TRBD1. Germline loops: CDR1 ENHRY, CDR2 SYGVKD. Trimming at V came to 6 bases and at J to 3 bases, leaving 3 bases not matched to a gene. CDR3 length equals 13 residues. CDR3 coding DNA: TGTGCCATCAGCCGGGACAGGGACTACGAGCAGTACTTC. This translates into CAISRDRDYEQYF.

The chain combines TRBV2 with TRBJ1-4; 8 bases are a match to TRBD1. CDR3 length equals 17 residues. Germline values: CDR1 SNHLY, CDR2 FYNNEI. V was pared by 6 bases and J by 7 bases, with 16 bases of the junction left unmatched. The CDR3 spells CASSGMNRQGLSEKLFF. In DNA, the CDR3 is TGTGCCAGCAGCGGTATGAACAGACAGGGGTTGAGTGAAAAACTGTTTTTT. The whole variable domain, filled in from reference TRBV2 and TRBJ1-4, reads EPEVTQTPSHQVTQMGQEVILRCVPISNHLYFYWYRQILGQKVEFLVSFYNNEISEKSEIFDDQFSVERPDGSNFTLKIRSTKLEDSAMYFCASSGMNRQGLSEKLFFGSGTQLSVL.

This rearrangement joins TRBV6-1 to TRBJ1-1; 8 nucleotides align to TRBD1. This CDR3 is built from 15 residues. The J segment lost 6 bases and the V segment lost 6 bases, leaving 12 bases of the junction unmatched. Per germline, CDR1 MNHNS and CDR2 SASEGT. CDR3 DNA: TGTGCCAGCAGCGATTTCCAACAGGGGGGCTCTGAAGCTTTCTTT. This translates into CASSDFQQGGSEAFF.

The rearrangement joins TRBV9 to TRBJ1-1, with 10 bases lining up with TRBD1. The trim removed 3 bases at V and 1 base at J, leaving 3 bases unmatched. Germline loops: CDR1 SGDLS, CDR2 YYNGEE. The CDR3 length is 15 residues. DNA for the CDR3: TGTGCCAGCAGCGGTTGGGACAGGGGGAACACTGAAGCTTTCTTT. Residues: CASSGWDRGNTEAFF.

This clone appeared a single time. The rearrangement joins TRBV4-1 to TRBJ2-5; 13 nucleotides match TRBD2. CDR1 and CDR2 from the germline V gene are MGHRA and YSYEKL. This CDR3 is 19 amino acids long. With V trimmed by 4 bases and J by 2 bases, 13 bases remained unmatched. CDR3 sequence (DNA): TGCGCCAGCAGCCTACGGACTAGCGGGGGACGAACTCAACAAGAGACCCAGTACTTC. Its protein product is CASSLRTSGGRTQQETQYF.

V and J are TRBV7-9 and TRBJ2-2, with D unresolved. The V gene's germline CDR1 is SEHNR and CDR2 FQNEAQ (reference sequence). The length of the CDR3 is 15 residues. Trimming took off 3 bases at V and 0 bases at J, with 8 bases between the two ends. The CDR3 here is CASSFRQANTGELFF. In DNA form, the CDR3 reads TGTGCCAGCAGCTTCCGACAAGCGAACACCGGGGAGCTGTTTTTT.